The entry below gives a single T cell receptor beta chain sequence along with its context. These data come from a study of blood T cell repertoires in COVID-19. In the study overall: Material from acute and convalescent COVID-19 was sourced from the United States, Italy and Spain.

Researchers sorted participants into cohorts using their self-reported clinical history. The authors' processing: It was from reference gene primer amplification that nucleated cell counts were estimated. Repertoires were generated with immunoSEQ multiplex PCR, while TCRdb's copy carries only in-frame clones and drops some. Clonal size and the V and J genes are those of that table, whereas D and trimming came from the DNA. Of roughly 250,000 clones detected, roughly 87% appear once; the ten largest clones hold just under 6.5%. The CDR3 runs to 17 residues. Trimming at V came to 4 bases and at J to 1 base, leaving 10 bases not matched to a gene. CDR1 is SGHKS, CDR2 YYEKEE, per germline (reference sequence).

The sample consisted of PBMCs or T cells enriched from blood (not recorded which). The chain uses TRBV5-5 and TRBJ1-3; the match to TRBD1 covers 8 bases. The receptor was derived from a woman aged 30 to 39 with acute COVID-19. CDR3 bases: TGTGCCAGCAGCCTCTGGACAGGGAAAGCATCTGGAAACACCATATATTTT. The encoded protein is CASSLWTGKASGNTIYF.